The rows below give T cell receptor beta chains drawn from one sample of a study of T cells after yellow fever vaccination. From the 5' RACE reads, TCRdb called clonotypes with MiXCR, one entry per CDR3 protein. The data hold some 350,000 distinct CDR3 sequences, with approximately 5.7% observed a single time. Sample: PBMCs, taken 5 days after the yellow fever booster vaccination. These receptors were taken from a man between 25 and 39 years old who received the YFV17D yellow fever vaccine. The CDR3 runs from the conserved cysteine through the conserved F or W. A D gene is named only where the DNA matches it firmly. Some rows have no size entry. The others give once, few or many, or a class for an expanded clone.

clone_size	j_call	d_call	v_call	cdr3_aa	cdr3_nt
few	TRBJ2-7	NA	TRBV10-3	CASLEGRGQEQYF	TGTGCCAGCCTGGAGGGCAGGGGTCAAGAGCAGTACTTC
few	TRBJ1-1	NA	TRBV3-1	CASSLQNMNTEAFF	TGTGCCAGCAGTCTACAGAACATGAACACTGAAGCTTTCTTT
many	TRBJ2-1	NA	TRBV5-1	CASSSRDYYNEQFF	TGCGCCAGCAGCTCACGAGATTACTACAATGAGCAGTTCTTC
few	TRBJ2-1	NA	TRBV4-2	CASSDTGAVGNEQFF	TGTGCCAGCAGCGATACGGGAGCCGTGGGCAATGAGCAGTTCTTC
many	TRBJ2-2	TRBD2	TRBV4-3	CASRAGGNTGELFF	TGCGCCAGCAGGGCGGGAGGGAACACCGGGGAGCTGTTTTTT
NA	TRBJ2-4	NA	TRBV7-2	CASSLAQKNIQYF	TGTGCCAGCAGCTTAGCACAGAAAAACATTCAGTACTTC
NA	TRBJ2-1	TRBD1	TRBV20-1	CCARDRDRGGISEQFF	TGCTGTGCTAGAGATCGGGACAGGGGGGGAATAAGTGAGCAGTTCTTC
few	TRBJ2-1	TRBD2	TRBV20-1	CSAVGVAGYNEQFF	TGCAGTGCCGTGGGGGTAGCGGGGTACAATGAGCAGTTCTTC
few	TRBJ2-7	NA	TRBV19	CASSIGSGSPYEQYF	TGTGCCAGTAGTATCGGGTCAGGCTCCCCCTACGAGCAGTACTTC
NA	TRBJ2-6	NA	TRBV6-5	CASSYFAGASGANVLTF	TGTGCCAGCAGTTACTTTGCAGGAGCCTCTGGGGCCAACGTCCTGACTTTC
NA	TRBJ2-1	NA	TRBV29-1	CSVDGDGQSSYNEQFF	TGCAGCGTTGACGGAGACGGCCAGAGCTCCTACAATGAGCAGTTCTTC
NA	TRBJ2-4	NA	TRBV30	CAWSMGTDIQYF	TGTGCCTGGAGCATGGGTACGGACATTCAGTACTTC
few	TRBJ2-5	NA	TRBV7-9	CASSLHLAITRETQYF	TGTGCCAGCAGCCTTCATTTGGCCATCACTAGAGAGACCCAGTACTTC
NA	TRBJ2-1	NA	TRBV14	CASSQVGTPYNEQFF	TGTGCCAGCAGCCAGGTCGGGACCCCCTACAATGAGCAGTTCTTC
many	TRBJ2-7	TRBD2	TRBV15	CATSRPPELAGAYEQYF	TGTGCCACCAGCAGACCCCCTGAATTAGCGGGAGCTTACGAGCAGTACTTC
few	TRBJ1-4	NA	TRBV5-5	CASSFYEEKLFF	TGTGCCAGCAGCTTTTACGAGGAAAAACTGTTTTTT
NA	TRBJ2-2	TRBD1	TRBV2	CASSRQGPDTGELFF	TGTGCCAGCAGCAGACAGGGGCCAGACACCGGGGAGCTGTTTTTT
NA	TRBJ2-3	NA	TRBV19	CASRSPTPDTQYF	TGTGCCAGTAGGAGCCCCACCCCAGATACGCAGTATTTT
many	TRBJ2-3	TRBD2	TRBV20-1	CSAIDLTSTRPDTQYF	TGCAGTGCTATCGACCTGACTAGCACGAGACCAGATACGCAGTATTTT
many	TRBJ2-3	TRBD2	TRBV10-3	CATTGTSGGDTQYF	TGTGCCACCACCGGGACTAGCGGGGGAGATACGCAGTATTTT
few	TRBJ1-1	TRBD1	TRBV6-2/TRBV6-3	CASSPGTGAPGTEAFF	TGTGCCAGCAGTCCCGGGACAGGGGCCCCTGGGACTGAAGCTTTCTTT
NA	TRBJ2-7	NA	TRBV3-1	CASSQNMKGLQYF	TGTGCCAGCAGCCAAAATATGAAAGGCCTGCAGTACTTC
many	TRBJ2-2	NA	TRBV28	CASNRVTGELFF	TGTGCCAGTAACAGGGTTACCGGGGAGCTGTTTTTT
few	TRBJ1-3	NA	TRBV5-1	CASSLGPGGSSGNTIYF	TGCGCCAGCAGCTTGGGCCCGGGAGGGAGCTCTGGAAACACCATATATTTT